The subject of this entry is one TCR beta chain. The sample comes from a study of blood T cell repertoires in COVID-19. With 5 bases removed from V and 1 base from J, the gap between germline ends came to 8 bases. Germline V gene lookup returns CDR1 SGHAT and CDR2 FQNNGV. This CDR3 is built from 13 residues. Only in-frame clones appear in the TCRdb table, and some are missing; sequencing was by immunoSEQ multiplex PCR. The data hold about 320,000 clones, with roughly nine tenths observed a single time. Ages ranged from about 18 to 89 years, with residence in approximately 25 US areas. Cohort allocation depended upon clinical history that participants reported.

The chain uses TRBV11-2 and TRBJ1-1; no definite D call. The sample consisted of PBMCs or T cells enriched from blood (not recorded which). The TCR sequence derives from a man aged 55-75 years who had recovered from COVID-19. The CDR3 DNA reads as TGTGCCAGCAGCCTTCAGGAGAACACTGAAGCTTTCTTT. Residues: CASSLQENTEAFF.